This TCR beta chain was recorded in a study of shared clonotypes between healthy human individuals. Each sample came from a Caucasian adult donor living in Nashville, Tennessee. The investigators split CD4+ cells into a CD45RA+ naive subset and a CD45RA-negative memory subset. Original handling: Filtering differed, since immunoSEQ gave only junction sequences and no quality scores. The assay was immunoSEQ multiplex PCR, and TCRdb's table has in-frame clones only and misses some. V and J calls and clone size are those listed in that table; D and trimming were worked out from the DNA. The data show some 580,000 clones, roughly 97% seen once. V lost 6 bases, J lost 0 bases, and 16 bases lay in between. CDR1 and CDR2 (germline): MDHEN, SYDVKM. The CDR3 contains 16 residues.

The clonotype originates from a woman in her 30s in good health. The chain carries TRBV28 and TRBJ2-3; perhaps TRBD1 as D (6 bases). The sample consisted of naive CD4+ T cells sorted from blood. The subset: CD45RA+ positively selected. Written as DNA, the CDR3 is TGTGCCAGCAGCTCCCCAGGGGAAACTAGCACAGATACGCAGTATTTT. Protein product: CASSSPGETSTDTQYF.